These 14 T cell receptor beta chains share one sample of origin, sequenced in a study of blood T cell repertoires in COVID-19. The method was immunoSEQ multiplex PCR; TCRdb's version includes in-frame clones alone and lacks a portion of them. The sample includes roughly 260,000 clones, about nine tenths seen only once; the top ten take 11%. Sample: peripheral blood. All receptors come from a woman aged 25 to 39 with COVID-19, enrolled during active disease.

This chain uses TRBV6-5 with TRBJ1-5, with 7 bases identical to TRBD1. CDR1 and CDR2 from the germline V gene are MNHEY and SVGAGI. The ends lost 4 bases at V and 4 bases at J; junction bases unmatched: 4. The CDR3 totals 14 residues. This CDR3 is CASSFGTANQPQHF. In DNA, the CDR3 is TGTGCCAGCAGTTTTGGGACAGCAAATCAGCCCCAGCATTTT.

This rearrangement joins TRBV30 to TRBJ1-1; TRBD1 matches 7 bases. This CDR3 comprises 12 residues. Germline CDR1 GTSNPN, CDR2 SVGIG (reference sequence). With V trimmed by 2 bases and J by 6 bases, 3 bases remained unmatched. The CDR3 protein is CAWSPRGAEAFF. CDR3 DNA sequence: TGTGCCTGGAGTCCCAGGGGGGCTGAAGCTTTCTTT. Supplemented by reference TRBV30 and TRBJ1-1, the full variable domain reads SQTIHQWPATLVQPVGSPLSLECTVEGTSNPNLYWYRQAAGRGLQLLFYSVGIGQISSEVPQNLSASRPQDRQFILSSKKLLLSDSGFYLCAWSPRGAEAFFGQGTRLTVV.

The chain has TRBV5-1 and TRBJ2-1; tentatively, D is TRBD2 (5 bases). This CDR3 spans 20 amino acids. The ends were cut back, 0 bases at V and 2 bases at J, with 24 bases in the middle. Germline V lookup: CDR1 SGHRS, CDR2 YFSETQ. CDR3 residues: CASSLGVQWVGSGTYNEQFF. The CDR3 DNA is TGCGCCAGCAGCTTGGGGGTCCAATGGGTAGGTTCGGGGACCTACAATGAGCAGTTCTTC.

CDR3 coding DNA: TGCGCCAGCAGCCCCCCGGCAGGCCTGCCTTACGAGCAGTACTTC. Translating gives CASSPPAGLPYEQYF. V gene TRBV4-1 combines with J gene TRBJ2-7; D unclear. The V and J ends lost 4 bases and 4 bases respectively, with 17 bases between them. The CDR3 covers 15 residues. Per germline, CDR1 MGHRA and CDR2 YSYEKL.

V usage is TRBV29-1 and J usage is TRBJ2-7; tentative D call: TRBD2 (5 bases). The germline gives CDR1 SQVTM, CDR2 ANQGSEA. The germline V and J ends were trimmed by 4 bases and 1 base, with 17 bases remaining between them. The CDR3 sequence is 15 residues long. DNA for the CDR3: TGCAGCGTTGTTAGCGCGACTGCCCCATCCTACGAGCAGTACTTC. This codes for CSVVSATAPSYEQYF.

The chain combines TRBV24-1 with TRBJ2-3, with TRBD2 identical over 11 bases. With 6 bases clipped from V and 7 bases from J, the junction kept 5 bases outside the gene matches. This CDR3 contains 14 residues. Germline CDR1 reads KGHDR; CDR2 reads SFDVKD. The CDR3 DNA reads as TGTGCCACCAGTACTAGCGGGAGCCTTAATACGCAGTATTTT. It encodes CATSTSGSLNTQYF.

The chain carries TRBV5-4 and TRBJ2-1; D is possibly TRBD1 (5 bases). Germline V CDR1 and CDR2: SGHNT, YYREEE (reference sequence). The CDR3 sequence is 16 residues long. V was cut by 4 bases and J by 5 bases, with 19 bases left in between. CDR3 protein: CASSPQGVIGDNEQFF. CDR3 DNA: TGTGCCAGCAGCCCTCAAGGGGTAATAGGTGACAATGAGCAGTTCTTC.

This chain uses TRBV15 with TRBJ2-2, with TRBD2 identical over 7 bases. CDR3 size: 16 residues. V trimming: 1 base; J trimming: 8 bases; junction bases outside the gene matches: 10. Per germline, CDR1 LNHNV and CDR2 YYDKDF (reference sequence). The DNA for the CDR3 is TGTGCCACCAGCAGAGTTGCGGGAGCCACCGGGGGGGAGCTGTTTTTT. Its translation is CATSRVAGATGGELFF.

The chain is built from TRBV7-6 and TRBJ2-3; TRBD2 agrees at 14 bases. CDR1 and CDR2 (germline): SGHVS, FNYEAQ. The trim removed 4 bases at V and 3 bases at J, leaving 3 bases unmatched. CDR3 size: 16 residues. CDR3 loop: CASSSGTSGSTDTQYF. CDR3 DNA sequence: TGTGCCAGCAGCTCAGGGACTAGCGGGAGTACAGATACGCAGTATTTT.

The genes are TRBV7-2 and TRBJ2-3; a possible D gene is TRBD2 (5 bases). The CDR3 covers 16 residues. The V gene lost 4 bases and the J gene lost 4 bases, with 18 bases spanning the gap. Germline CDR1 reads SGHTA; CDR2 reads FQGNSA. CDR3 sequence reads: CASSSRLPQRSDTQYF. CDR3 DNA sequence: TGTGCCAGCAGCTCTAGACTACCCCAGAGATCAGATACGCAGTATTTT.

The CDR3 sequence: CASSRRTTSSETQYF. The CDR3 DNA is TGTGCCAGCAGCCGGAGGACGACTAGCTCGGAGACCCAGTACTTC. The V and J genes are TRBV5-4 and TRBJ2-5; 7 bases are a match to TRBD2. Per the germline V gene, CDR1 is SGHNT and CDR2 is YYREEE (reference sequence). This CDR3 contains 15 residues. V shed 4 bases and J 5 bases; nucleotides not matched to a gene: 11.

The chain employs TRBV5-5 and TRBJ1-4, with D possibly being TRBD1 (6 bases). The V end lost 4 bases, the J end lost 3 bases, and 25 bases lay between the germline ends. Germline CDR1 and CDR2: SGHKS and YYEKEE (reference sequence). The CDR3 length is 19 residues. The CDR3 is CASSPQWVGGVQANEKLFF. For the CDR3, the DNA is TGTGCCAGCAGCCCCCAGTGGGTAGGGGGGGTGCAGGCTAATGAAAAACTGTTTTTT.

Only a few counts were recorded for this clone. CDR3 DNA sequence: TGTGCCAGCAGCATCCGCCGGGACAGGGACGAGCAGTACTTC. As protein: CASSIRRDRDEQYF. The chain employs TRBV7-9 and TRBJ2-7, with 9 bases aligning to TRBD1. The CDR3 extends over 14 amino acids. Germline CDR1 and CDR2: SEHNR and FQNEAQ (reference sequence). Trimming cost V 5 bases and J 5 bases; bases outside gene matches: 7.

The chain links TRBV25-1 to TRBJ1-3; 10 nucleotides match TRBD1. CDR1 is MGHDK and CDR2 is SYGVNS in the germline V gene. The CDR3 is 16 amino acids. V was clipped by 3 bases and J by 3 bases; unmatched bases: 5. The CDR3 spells CASSETGGIGGNTIYF. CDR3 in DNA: TGTGCCAGCAGTGAGACAGGGGGCATAGGTGGAAACACCATATATTTT.